This TCR beta chain was identified in a study of T cells expressing NK-cell markers. Study-level background: It was from sorted CD3+CD56+NKG2C+, CD3+CD56+NKG2C- and CD3+CD56-NKG2C+ T cells that TCR beta repertoires came. Seven HCMV-seropositive donors and one seronegative donor made up the eight sequenced donors. Study findings and constraints: NKG2C+ dominant clonotypes from about 6 donors made up roughly 1.0-7.0% of CD8+ T cells.

Comment on this clonotype: Its antigen is not identified.

Germline-derived CDR1 and CDR2 are SGHTA and FQGNSA. This CDR3 is 11 amino acids long. Researchers built TCR beta cDNA using 5'RACE template switching with UMIs. TCRdb re-analyzed the 5' RACE reads; it lists each CDR3 protein once, without DNA. The data show 300,000 or so distinct CDR3 sequences, and the top ten clones hold 4% to 5%. The sequence was collected from a woman between 18 and 70 years old in good health. The material sequenced was blood T cells: a sorted CD56 or NKG2C T cell subset, CD4+ or CD8+ T cells, or bulk PBMC T cells (not recorded which). The genes are TRBV7-2 and TRBJ1-1. CDR3 protein: CASGKQAEAFF.